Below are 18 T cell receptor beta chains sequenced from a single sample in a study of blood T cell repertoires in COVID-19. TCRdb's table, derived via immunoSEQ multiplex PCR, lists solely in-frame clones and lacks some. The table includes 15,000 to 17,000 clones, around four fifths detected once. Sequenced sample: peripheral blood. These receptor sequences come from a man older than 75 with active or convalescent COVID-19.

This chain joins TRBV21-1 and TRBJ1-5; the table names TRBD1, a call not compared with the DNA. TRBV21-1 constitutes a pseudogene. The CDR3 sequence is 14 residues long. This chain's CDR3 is CASGPGFSNQPQHF. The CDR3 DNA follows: TGTGCCAGCGGCCCAGGATTTAGCAATCAGCCCCAGCATTTT.

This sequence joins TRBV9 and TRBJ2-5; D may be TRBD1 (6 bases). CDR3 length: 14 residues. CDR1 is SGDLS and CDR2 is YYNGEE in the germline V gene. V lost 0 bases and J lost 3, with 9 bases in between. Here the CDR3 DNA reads TGTGCCAGCAGCGTAGAACAGGGTGAAGAGACCCAGTACTTC. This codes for CASSVEQGEETQYF.

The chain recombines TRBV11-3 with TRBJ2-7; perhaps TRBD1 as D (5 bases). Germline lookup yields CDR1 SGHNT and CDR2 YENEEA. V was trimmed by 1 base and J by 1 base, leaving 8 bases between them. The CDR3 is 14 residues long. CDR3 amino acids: CASSLAGLSYEQYF. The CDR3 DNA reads TGTGCCAGCAGCTTAGCAGGGTTATCCTACGAGCAGTACTTC.

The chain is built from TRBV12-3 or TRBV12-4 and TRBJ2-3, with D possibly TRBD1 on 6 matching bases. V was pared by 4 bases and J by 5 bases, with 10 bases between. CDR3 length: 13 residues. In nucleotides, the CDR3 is TGTGCCAGCAGTTCCGCGGACAGAGATACGCAGTATTTT. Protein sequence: CASSSADRDTQYF.

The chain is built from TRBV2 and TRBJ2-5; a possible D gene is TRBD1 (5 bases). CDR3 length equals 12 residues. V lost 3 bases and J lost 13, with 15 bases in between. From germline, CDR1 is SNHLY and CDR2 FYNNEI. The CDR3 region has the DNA TGTGCCAGCAGTGATAGAGGACACAGTCCGTACTTC. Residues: CASSDRGHSPYF.

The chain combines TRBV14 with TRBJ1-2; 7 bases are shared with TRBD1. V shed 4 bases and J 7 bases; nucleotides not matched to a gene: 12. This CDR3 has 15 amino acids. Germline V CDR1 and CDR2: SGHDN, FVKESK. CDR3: CASSPNRGLRGGYTF. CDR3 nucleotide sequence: TGTGCCAGCAGCCCTAACAGGGGTCTGAGGGGTGGCTACACCTTC.

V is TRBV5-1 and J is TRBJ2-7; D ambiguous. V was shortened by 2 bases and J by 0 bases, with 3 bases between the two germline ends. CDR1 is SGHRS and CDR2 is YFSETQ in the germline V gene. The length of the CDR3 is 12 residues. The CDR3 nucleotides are TGCGCCAGCAGCTTTCACTCCTACGAGCAGTACTTC. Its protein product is CASSFHSYEQYF.

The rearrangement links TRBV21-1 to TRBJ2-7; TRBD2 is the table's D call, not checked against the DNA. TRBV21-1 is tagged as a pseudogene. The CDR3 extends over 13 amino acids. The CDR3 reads CASITEIADEQYF. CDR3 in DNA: TGTGCCAGCATAACGGAAATTGCGGACGAGCAGTACTTC.

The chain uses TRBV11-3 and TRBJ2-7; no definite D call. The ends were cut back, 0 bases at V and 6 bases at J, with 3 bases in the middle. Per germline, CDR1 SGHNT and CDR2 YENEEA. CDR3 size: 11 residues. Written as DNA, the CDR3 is TGTGCCAGCAGCTTAGAGAGCGAGCAGTACTTC. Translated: CASSLESEQYF.

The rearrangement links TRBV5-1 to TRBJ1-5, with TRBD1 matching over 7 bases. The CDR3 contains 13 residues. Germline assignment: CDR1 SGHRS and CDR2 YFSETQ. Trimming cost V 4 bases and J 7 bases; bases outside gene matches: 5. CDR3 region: CASSVNRGQPQHF. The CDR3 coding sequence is TGCGCCAGCAGCGTTAACAGGGGCCAGCCCCAGCATTTT.

The CDR3 loop reads CASSQVGGAKDTQYF. The CDR3 DNA sequence: TGTGCCAGCAGCCAAGTCGGGGGGGCCAAAGATACGCAGTATTTT. The chain recombines TRBV3-1 (or the pseudogene TRBV3-2) with TRBJ2-3; 8 bases align to TRBD2. Per the germline V gene, CDR1 is LGHDT and CDR2 is YNNKEL (reference sequence). J lost 5 bases, V lost 1 base, and 5 bases had no gene match. The CDR3 contains 15 residues.

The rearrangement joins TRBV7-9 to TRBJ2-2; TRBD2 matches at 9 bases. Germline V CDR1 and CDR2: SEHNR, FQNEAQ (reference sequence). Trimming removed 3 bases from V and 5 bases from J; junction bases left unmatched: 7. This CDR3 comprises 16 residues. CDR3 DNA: TGTGCCAGCAGCTTCGGCGGGGGGGGCCCGACCGGGGAGCTGTTTTTT. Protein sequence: CASSFGGGGPTGELFF.

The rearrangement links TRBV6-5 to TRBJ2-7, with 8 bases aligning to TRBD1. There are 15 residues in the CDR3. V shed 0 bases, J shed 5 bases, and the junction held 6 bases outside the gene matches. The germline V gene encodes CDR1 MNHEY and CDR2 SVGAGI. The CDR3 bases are TGTGCCAGCAGTTACTCGGACAGGGCCTGGGACGAGCAGTACTTC. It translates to CASSYSDRAWDEQYF.

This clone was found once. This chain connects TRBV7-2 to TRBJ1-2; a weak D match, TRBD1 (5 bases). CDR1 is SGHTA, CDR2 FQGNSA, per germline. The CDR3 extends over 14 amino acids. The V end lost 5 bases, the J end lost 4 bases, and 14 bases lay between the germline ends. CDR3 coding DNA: TGTGCCAGCAGCCTCGAAAGGGGAGGCTATGGCTACACCTTC. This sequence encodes CASSLERGGYGYTF. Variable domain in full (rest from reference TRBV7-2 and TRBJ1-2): GAGVSQSPSNKVTEKGKDVELRCDPISGHTALYWYRQSLGQGLEFLIYFQGNSAPDKSGLPSDRFSAERTGGSVSTLTIQRTQQEDSAVYLCASSLERGGYGYTFGSGTRLTVV.

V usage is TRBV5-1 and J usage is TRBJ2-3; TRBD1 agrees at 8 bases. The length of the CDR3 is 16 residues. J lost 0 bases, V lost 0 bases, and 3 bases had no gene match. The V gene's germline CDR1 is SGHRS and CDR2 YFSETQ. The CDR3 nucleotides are TGCGCCAGCAGCTTGGACAGGGGGTCTAGCACAGATACGCAGTATTTT. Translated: CASSLDRGSSTDTQYF.

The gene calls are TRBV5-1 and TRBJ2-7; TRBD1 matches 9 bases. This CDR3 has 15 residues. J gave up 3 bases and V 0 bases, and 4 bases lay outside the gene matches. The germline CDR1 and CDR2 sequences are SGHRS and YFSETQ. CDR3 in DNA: TGCGCCAGCAGCTTGGCCGGGACAGGGAGCTACGAGCAGTACTTC. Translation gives CASSLAGTGSYEQYF.

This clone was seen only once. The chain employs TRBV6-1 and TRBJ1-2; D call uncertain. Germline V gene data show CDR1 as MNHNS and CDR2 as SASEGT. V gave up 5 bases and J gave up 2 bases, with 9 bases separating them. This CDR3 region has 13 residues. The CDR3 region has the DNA TGTGCCAGCAGTAACGGGAGGAACTATGGCTACACCTTC. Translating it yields CASSNGRNYGYTF.

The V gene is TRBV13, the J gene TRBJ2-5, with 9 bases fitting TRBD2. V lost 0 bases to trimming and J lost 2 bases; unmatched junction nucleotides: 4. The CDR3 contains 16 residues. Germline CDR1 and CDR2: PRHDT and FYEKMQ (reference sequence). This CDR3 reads CASSLGVAGVQETQYF. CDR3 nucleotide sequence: TGTGCCAGCAGCTTAGGCGTAGCGGGGGTGCAAGAGACCCAGTACTTC.